The T cell receptor beta chain described here comes from a study of fetal regulatory T cell absence and autoimmunity. The wider study: Exocrine pancreas autoimmunity occurred in IPEX patients lacking clinical diabetes.

The assay was run at survey level. Libraries were prepared by immunoSEQ multiplex PCR; TCRdb keeps only in-frame clonotypes and omits some of them. This sample has tens of thousands of clones; around 83% occur once, and the top ten carry about 0.41%. General observations from the study: Oligoclonal TCR enrichment in pancreas over cord blood reached over 90-fold for some clones. Broadly similar TRB gene family usage was seen in pancreas and cord blood.

Germline CDR1 and CDR2: SGHRS and YFSETQ. Unmatched junction bases numbered 4, after V lost 3 bases and J lost 3 bases. The CDR3 sequence is 14 residues long. This clone has only one observation. Its antigen is not known. Different DNA sequences within this sample yield the same CDR3. The specimen was cord blood. The source is a newborn boy with IPEX syndrome. J is TRBJ2-5 and V is TRBV5-1; 8 bases agree with TRBD1. The CDR3 DNA follows: TGCGCCAGCAGCTCCCGGGACAGGAAAGAGACCCAGTACTTC. It yields the protein CASSSRDRKETQYF.